This T cell receptor beta chain was found in a study of human T cells and chemical hapten exposure. Losses at the gene ends were 4 bases for V and 7 bases for J; bases not matched to a gene: 4. The CDR3 length is 12 residues. Germline CDR1 reads SEHNR; CDR2 reads FQNEAQ (reference sequence). Time point here: patch test 3, about 24 weeks after DPC sensitization. Treatment denoted: therapeutic diphenylcyclopropenone sensitization with weekly scalp DPC. TCRdb re-called the RACE reads with MiXCR, one entry per CDR3 protein. The sample lists approximately 90,000 distinct CDR3 sequences; 25% to 35% were seen once.

The V gene is TRBV7-9, the J gene TRBJ2-7, with 7 positions matching TRBD1. The material was whole blood, obtained in connection with sensitization to the hapten diphenylcyclopropenone (DPC). The receptor comes from a man in his forties or fifties with alopecia areata. Some clones in this sample may be carry-over from other donors' samples. The CDR3 DNA is TGTGCCAGCAGCTCAGGGGGAAGGGAGCAGTACTTC. It specifies CASSSGGREQYF.